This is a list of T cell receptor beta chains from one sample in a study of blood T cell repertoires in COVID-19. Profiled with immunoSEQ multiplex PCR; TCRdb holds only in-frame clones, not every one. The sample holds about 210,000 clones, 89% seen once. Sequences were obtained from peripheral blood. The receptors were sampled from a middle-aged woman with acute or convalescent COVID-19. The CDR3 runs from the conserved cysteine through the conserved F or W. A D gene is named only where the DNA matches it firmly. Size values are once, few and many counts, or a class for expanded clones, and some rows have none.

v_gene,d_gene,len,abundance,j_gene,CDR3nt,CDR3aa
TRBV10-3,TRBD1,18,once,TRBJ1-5,TGTGCCATCAGTGGGGACAGGCTAAGTGGCGATAGCAATCAGCCCCAGCATTTT,CAISGDRLSGDSNQPQHF
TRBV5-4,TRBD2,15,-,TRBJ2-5,TGTGCCAGCAGCGTAGGACTAGCGGGGGGAGAGACCCAGTACTTC,CASSVGLAGGETQYF
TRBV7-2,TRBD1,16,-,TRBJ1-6,TGTGCCAGCAGCGGCACCGGGACAGCCTATAATTCACCCCTCCACTTT,CASSGTGTAYNSPLHF
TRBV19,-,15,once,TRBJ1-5,TGTGCCAGTAGTCCGCGCCTGGTTAGCAATCAGCCCCAGCATTTT,CASSPRLVSNQPQHF
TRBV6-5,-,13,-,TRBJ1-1,TGTGCCAGCAGCCGGGGGAAGTCCACTGAAGCTTTCTTT,CASSRGKSTEAFF
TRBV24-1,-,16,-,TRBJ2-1,TGTGCCACCAGTGGGGCAGGGGCGGATTTTTACAATGAGCAGTTCTTC,CATSGAGADFYNEQFF
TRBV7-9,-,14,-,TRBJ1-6,TGTGCCAGCAGTTCGGGACATCTAGATTCACCCCTCCACTTT,CASSSGHLDSPLHF
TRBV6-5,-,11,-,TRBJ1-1,TGTGCCACCCAGGGAGGCACTGAAGCTTTCTTT,CATQGGTEAFF
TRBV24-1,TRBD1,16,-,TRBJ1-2,TGTGCCACCAGTGGGGTTGGGACAGGGGGCTTCTATGGCTACACCTTC,CATSGVGTGGFYGYTF
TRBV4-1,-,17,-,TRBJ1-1,TGCGCCAGCAGCCAAGCTGGGGGCCCCGAGATGAACACTGAAGCTTTCTTT,CASSQAGGPEMNTEAFF
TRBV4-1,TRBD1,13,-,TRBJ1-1,TGCGCCAGCAGCCAGACAGGGTCGACTGAAGCTTTCTTT,CASSQTGSTEAFF
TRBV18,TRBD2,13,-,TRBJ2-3,TGTGCCAGCTCACCATGGGCGGGGGGGACGCAGTATTTT,CASSPWAGGTQYF
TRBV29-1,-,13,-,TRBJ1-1,TGCAGCGTTGGCCGGGGGGGGAACACTGAAGCTTTCTTT,CSVGRGGNTEAFF
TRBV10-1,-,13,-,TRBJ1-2,TGCGCCAGCAGTGGGCCTAGCGGGAGTGGCTACACCTTC,CASSGPSGSGYTF
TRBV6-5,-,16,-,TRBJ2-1,TGTGCCAGCAGTTACTCGAATGGGAGCCCCTACAATGAGCAGTTCTTC,CASSYSNGSPYNEQFF
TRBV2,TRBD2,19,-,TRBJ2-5,TGTGCCAGCAGTGTTTTGGCGACTAGCGGGGGGGCCATCTCAGAGACCCAGTACTTC,CASSVLATSGGAISETQYF
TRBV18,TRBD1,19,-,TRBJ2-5,TGTGCCAGCTCACCAACCGGGACAGGACAATATTATACCCAAGAGACCCAGTACTTC,CASSPTGTGQYYTQETQYF
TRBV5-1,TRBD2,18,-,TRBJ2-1,TGCGCCAGCAGTTCTAGCGGGGGGGGCCGGAGCTCCTACAATGAGCAGTTCTTC,CASSSSGGGRSSYNEQFF
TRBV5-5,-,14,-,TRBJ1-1,TGTGCCAGCAGCAGGGACATAGGGGACACTGAAGCTTTCTTT,CASSRDIGDTEAFF
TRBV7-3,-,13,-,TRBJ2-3,TGTGCCAGCAGCTCCATGCAGGGAGATACGCAGTATTTT,CASSSMQGDTQYF
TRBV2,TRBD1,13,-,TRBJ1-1,TGTGCCAGCAGTACTACTGGACAGGGGCAAGCTTTCTTT,CASSTTGQGQAFF
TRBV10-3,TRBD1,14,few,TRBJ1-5,TGTGCCATCAGTGCGGACAGGTCAAATCAGCCCCAGCATTTT,CAISADRSNQPQHF
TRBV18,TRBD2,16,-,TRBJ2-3,TGTGCCAGCTCACCCCAAGGTGCGGGGGTCACAGATACGCAGTATTTT,CASSPQGAGVTDTQYF
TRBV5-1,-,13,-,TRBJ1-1,TGCGCCAGCAGCTTTCGAGTGAACACTGAAGCTTTCTTT,CASSFRVNTEAFF
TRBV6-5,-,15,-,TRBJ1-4,TGTGCCTGTCGCTCATCTACCTCAACTAATGAAAAACTGTTTTTT,CACRSSTSTNEKLFF
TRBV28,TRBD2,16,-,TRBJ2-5,TGTGCCAGCAGTTTATGGGCTAGCGGAAACCAAGAGACCCAGTACTTC,CASSLWASGNQETQYF
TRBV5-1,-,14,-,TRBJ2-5,TGCGCCAGCAGCTTGGAGGGCAGGGGTAAGACCCAGTACTTC,CASSLEGRGKTQYF